This T cell receptor beta chain stems from a study of T-cell memory formation after mild COVID-19. Study-level background: Most TCR clusters belonged to a single donor.

Germline-derived CDR1 and CDR2 are SNHLY and FYNNEI. The CDR3 extends over 17 amino acids. V was pared by 0 bases and J by 6 bases, with 18 bases between. TCRdb passed the 5' RACE reads through MiXCR, listing each CDR3 protein once. This sample has some 210,000 distinct CDR3 sequences, with 27% found just once. Study-wide findings and caveats: Day 15 to 85 contracting clones showed balanced CD4/CD8; later expanders leaned CD4+. Pre-infection memory already had some responding clones, implying cross-reactive memory joined.

This clonotype has just a few counts. Its matching antigen is unknown. The receptor was isolated from an adult woman who had mild COVID-19 (a few samples of this study predate the infection). Cell type and time point are not known. The sample consisted of PBMCs or a T cell subset sorted from them (not recorded which). The chain employs TRBV2 and TRBJ2-1; D gene unclear. In nucleotides, the CDR3 is TGTGCCAGCAGTGAAGCGCTTCTGGGTACTGTGACCAATGAGCAGTTCTTC. It translates to CASSEALLGTVTNEQFF.